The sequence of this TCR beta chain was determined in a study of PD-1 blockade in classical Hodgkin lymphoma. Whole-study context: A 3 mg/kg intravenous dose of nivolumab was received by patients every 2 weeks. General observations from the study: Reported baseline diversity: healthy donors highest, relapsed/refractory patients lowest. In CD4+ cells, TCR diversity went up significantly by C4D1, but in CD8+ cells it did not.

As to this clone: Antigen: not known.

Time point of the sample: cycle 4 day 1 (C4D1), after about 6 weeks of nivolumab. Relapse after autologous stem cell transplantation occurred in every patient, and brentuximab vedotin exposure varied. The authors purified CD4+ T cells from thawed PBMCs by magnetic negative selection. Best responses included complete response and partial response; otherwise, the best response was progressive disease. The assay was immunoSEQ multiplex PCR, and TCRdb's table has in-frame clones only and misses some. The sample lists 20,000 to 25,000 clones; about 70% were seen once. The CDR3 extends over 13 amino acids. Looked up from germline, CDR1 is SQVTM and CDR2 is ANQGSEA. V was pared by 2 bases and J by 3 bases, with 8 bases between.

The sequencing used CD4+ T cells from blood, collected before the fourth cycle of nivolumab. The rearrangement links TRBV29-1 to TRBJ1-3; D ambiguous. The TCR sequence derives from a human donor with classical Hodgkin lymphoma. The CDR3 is CSVESGGGNTIYF. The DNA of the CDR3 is TGCAGCGTTGAATCGGGAGGTGGAAACACCATATATTTT.